This TCR beta chain derives from a study of cytomegalovirus exposure and HLA in healthy donors. Study-wide results and limits: The study assumed roughly uniform donor sequencing depth for presence/absence analyses. Association of 16,951 TCR beta sequences with HLA alleles was found at 0.05 false discovery rate in a later analysis.

A multiplex PCR was run with 60 Vbeta primers and 13 Jbeta primers. TCRdb keeps only in-frame clones here, not all; method: immunoSEQ multiplex PCR. In the table there are around 150,000 clones, around four fifths of which are singletons. This clone was detected only a few times. What it recognizes is unknown. The CDR3 length is 13 residues. Germline CDR1 is MNHEY and CDR2 is SMNVEV (reference sequence). With 4 bases removed from V and 0 bases from J, the gap between germline ends came to 7 bases. The chain combines TRBV27 with TRBJ2-7, with D possibly TRBD2 on 5 matching bases. What was sequenced was PBMCs. The receptor comes from a woman aged 50 to 65 in good health and CMV-seronegative. The CDR3: CASSWRSSYEQYF. The DNA of the CDR3 is TGTGCCAGCAGTTGGAGGAGCTCCTACGAGCAGTACTTC.